Below, one T cell receptor (beta chain) is given with its context. What it recognizes is unknown. The data stem from a study of brain T cells in children with intractable seizures. Regarding the study as a whole: Clones missing pre-surgery may reflect undersampling of that blood sample.

The assay was immunoSEQ multiplex PCR, and TCRdb's table has in-frame clones only and misses some. In the table there are hundreds of thousands of clones, over 90% of which are singletons. The time point denotes: blood from clinic visit 5 months post-surgery; TSC patient then seizure free. Sequencing was limited to surgery cases with top T cell transcript signatures in brain tissue. Sample: peripheral blood, taken approximately 5 months after surgery. The TCR comes from a boy in the first two years of life with tuberous sclerosis and intractable seizures.

DNA of the CDR3: TGTGCCAGCAGCAAGGGACTCCCCGTTAGCACAGATACGCAGTATTTT. As protein: CASSKGLPVSTDTQYF. The rearrangement links TRBV7-2 to TRBJ2-3, with TRBD2 as a possible D gene (6 bases). Trimming took 5 bases from V and 0 from J, leaving 15 bases between them. The germline CDR1 and CDR2 sequences are SGHTA and FQGNSA. There are 16 residues in the CDR3.